One sample yielded the 24 T cell receptor beta chains listed below, sequenced in a study of blood T cell repertoires in COVID-19. The data were produced by immunoSEQ multiplex PCR, yet TCRdb's version contains in-frame clones alone and is incomplete. The data show about 170,000 clones, with more than 90% seen just once and approximately 0.5% held by the top ten. Sequencing was done on a sample of peripheral blood. Every receptor here comes from a man in his fifties with acute or convalescent COVID-19.

The chain employs TRBV5-1 and TRBJ2-1, with 9 bases that match TRBD1. Germline V gives CDR1 SGHRS, CDR2 YFSETQ. V dropped 2 bases and J dropped 3; count of bases not matched to a gene: 9. The CDR3 has 17 amino acids. The CDR3 loop reads CASSLGDRDRVYNEQFF. In nucleotides, the CDR3 is TGCGCCAGCAGCTTAGGCGACCGGGACAGGGTCTACAATGAGCAGTTCTTC.

The J gene is TRBJ2-1, the V gene TRBV4-1, with 7 bases lining up with TRBD1. Germline CDR1 is MGHRA and CDR2 is YSYEKL. With 2 bases clipped from V and 2 bases from J, the junction kept 6 bases outside the gene matches. CDR3 length equals 16 residues. The CDR3 region has the DNA TGCGCCAGCAGCCAAATGACAGGGCTGCCCTACAATGAGCAGTTCTTC. It encodes CASSQMTGLPYNEQFF.

Details on this clone: At one boundary the junction diverges from the germline segment, which might be a read error. V usage is TRBV7-7 and J usage is TRBJ2-1; 9 nucleotides match TRBD2. This CDR3 is 16 amino acids long. Germline CDR1 is SSHAT and CDR2 is FNYEAQ (reference sequence). CDR3 residues: CASSSQSGGSYNEQFF. CDR3 coding DNA: TGTGCTAGCAGCTCCCAGAGCGGGGGGAGCTACAATGAGCAGTTCTTC.

This sequence joins TRBV11-2 and TRBJ1-1; D is perhaps TRBD1 (5 bases). This CDR3 is built from 15 residues. With 2 bases removed from V and 4 bases from J, the gap between germline ends came to 14 bases. CDR1 is SGHAT, CDR2 FQNNGV, per germline. In DNA form, the CDR3 reads TGTGCCAGCAGCTTATTAGTCGTTAGGGGCACTGAAGCTTTCTTT. Its protein is CASSLLVVRGTEAFF.

The CDR3 sequence is CASSEFRDQETQYF. The CDR3, as DNA: TGTGCCAGCAGTGAATTCCGGGACCAAGAGACCCAGTACTTC. V gene TRBV25-1 combines with J gene TRBJ2-5; no reliable D call. Germline CDR1 and CDR2: MGHDK and SYGVNS. V was clipped by 1 base and J by 0 bases, with 6 bases between them. The CDR3 length is 14 residues.

This chain uses TRBV5-1 with TRBJ2-3; 10 bases are shared with TRBD1. This CDR3 is built from 15 residues. The V and J ends lost 5 bases and 2 bases, in that order; junction bases with no gene match: 5. Germline V CDR1 and CDR2: SGHRS, YFSETQ. The CDR3 DNA reads as TGCGCCAGCAGATCCGGGACAGGGGCCACAGATACGCAGTATTTT. It specifies CASRSGTGATDTQYF.

The V and J genes are TRBV18 and TRBJ2-1; 9 bases fit TRBD1. The germline V gene has CDR1 KGHSH and CDR2 LQKENI. This CDR3 comprises 15 residues. V shed 3 bases, J shed 7 bases, and the junction held 7 bases outside the gene matches. The chain's CDR3 is CASSPMGQGGNEQFF. In DNA, the CDR3 is TGTGCCAGCTCACCTATGGGACAGGGCGGGAATGAGCAGTTCTTC.

This rearrangement joins TRBV5-1 to TRBJ1-1, with D unresolved. V was trimmed by 4 bases and J by 4 bases, leaving 20 bases between them. Germline V gene lookup returns CDR1 SGHRS and CDR2 YFSETQ. CDR3 length: 16 residues. The CDR3 spells CASSPEGGFEVTEAFF. The CDR3 nucleotides read TGCGCCAGCAGCCCCGAAGGCGGATTCGAGGTCACTGAAGCTTTCTTT.

This clone was detected once. The CDR3 is CASSQPRGRGYEQYF. The CDR3, as DNA: TGTGCCAGCAGCCAACCGCGTGGGAGGGGCTACGAGCAGTACTTC. The rearrangement links TRBV11-2 to TRBJ2-7; TRBD2 matches 7 bases. The CDR3 totals 15 residues. CDR1 SGHAT and CDR2 FQNNGV come from the germline V gene. V lost 5 bases to trimming and J lost 3 bases; unmatched junction nucleotides: 10.

V is TRBV11-2 and J is TRBJ1-4, with a weak D call TRBD1 (5 bases). The CDR3 sequence is 14 residues long. Trimming pared 2 bases from V and 5 bases from J, leaving 9 bases between. Germline V lookup: CDR1 SGHAT, CDR2 FQNNGV. The CDR3 bases are TGTGCCAGCAGCTTATCCGGGGGGAATGAAAAACTGTTTTTT. Its protein is CASSLSGGNEKLFF.

CDR3 nucleotide sequence: TGTGCCAGCAGTTTTAGGCCCGGGAACACCATATATTTT. Protein sequence: CASSFRPGNTIYF. This chain joins TRBV12-3 or TRBV12-4 and TRBJ1-3, with D unresolved. The CDR3 length is 13 residues. V lost 3 bases and J 7 bases, leaving 10 bases between the germline ends.

This chain connects TRBV5-6 to TRBJ1-5, with D tentatively TRBD1 (5 bases). V gave up 7 bases and J gave up 4 bases, with 12 bases separating them. CDR3 length equals 13 residues. The germline CDR1 and CDR2 sequences are SGHDT and YYEEEE. This chain's CDR3 is CASGLGLNQPQHF. In DNA form, the CDR3 reads TGTGCCAGCGGCCTGGGACTTAATCAGCCCCAGCATTTT.

The chain combines TRBV5-8 with TRBJ2-5; 16 nucleotides align to TRBD2. CDR3 length: 17 residues. After removal of 4 bases from V and 1 base from J, the junction contained 4 bases not matched to a gene. CDR1 is SGHTS, CDR2 YDEGEE, per germline. CDR3 in amino acids: CASSAGTSGRVQETQYF. Written as DNA, the CDR3 is TGTGCCAGCAGCGCCGGGACTAGCGGGAGGGTCCAAGAGACCCAGTACTTC.

The chain recombines TRBV11-2 with TRBJ2-2, with 12 bases that match TRBD2. This CDR3 is built from 16 residues. V trimming: 5 bases; J trimming: 7 bases; junction bases outside the gene matches: 8. Germline values: CDR1 SGHAT, CDR2 FQNNGV. This chain's CDR3 is CASSPRLAGEGGELFF. CDR3 sequence (DNA): TGTGCCAGCAGCCCAAGACTAGCGGGAGAGGGCGGGGAGCTGTTTTTT. The full variable domain, its missing parts supplied by reference TRBV11-2 and TRBJ2-2, is EAGVAQSPRYKIIEKRQSVAFWCNPISGHATLYWYQQILGQGPKLLIQFQNNGVVDDSQLPKDRFSAERLKGVDSTLKIQPAKLEDSAVYLCASSPRLAGEGGELFFGEGSRLTVL.

This rearrangement joins TRBV20-1 to TRBJ2-7; D possibly corresponds to TRBD1 (6 bases). The V end was cut by 3 bases, the J end by 6 bases, with 15 bases between. The CDR3 contains 13 residues. CDR1 and CDR2 from the germline V gene are DFQATT and SNEGSKA (reference sequence). Here the CDR3 DNA reads TGCAGTGCTAGTCCAGGGGCCCTTAGCGAGCAGTACTTC. This codes for CSASPGALSEQYF.

The J gene is TRBJ1-2, the V gene TRBV7-9; TRBD1 matches 7 bases. The CDR3 totals 14 residues. V lost 3 bases and J lost 4; bases outside the gene matches: 5. Germline lookup yields CDR1 SEHNR and CDR2 FQNEAQ (reference sequence). CDR3 sequence (DNA): TGTGCCAGCAGCTTCGAGGGGGCGGCCTATGGCTACACCTTC. Translated: CASSFEGAAYGYTF. Combining the CDR3 with reference TRBV7-9 and TRBJ1-2 gives the whole variable domain DTGVSQNPRHKITKRGQNVTFRCDPISEHNRLYWYRQTLGQGPEFLTYFQNEAQLEKSRLLSDRFSAERPKGSFSTLEIQRTEQGDSAMYLCASSFEGAAYGYTFGSGTRLTVV.

This chain uses TRBV6-5 with TRBJ1-2; 9 nucleotides align to TRBD1. There are 15 residues in the CDR3. Germline CDR1 MNHEY, CDR2 SVGAGI. The J segment lost 2 bases and the V segment lost 8 bases, leaving 9 bases of the junction unmatched. CDR3 protein: CASGGSGQGNYGYTF. The DNA of the CDR3 is TGTGCCAGCGGGGGGTCGGGACAGGGAAACTATGGCTACACCTTC.

This chain links TRBV28 with TRBJ1-6, with TRBD1 matching 9 bases. The ends lost 4 bases at V and 7 bases at J; junction bases unmatched: 17. CDR1 MDHEN and CDR2 SYDVKM come from the germline V gene. The CDR3 totals 19 residues. The CDR3 region is CASSYGTGHPFGKNSPLHF. The CDR3 nucleotides read TGTGCCAGCAGTTACGGGACAGGGCATCCTTTCGGGAAAAATTCACCCCTCCACTTT.

This clone has only a few counts. The chain links TRBV14 to TRBJ1-2; D is uncertain. Germline lookup yields CDR1 SGHDN and CDR2 FVKESK. V lost 1 base to trimming and J lost 4 bases, with 7 bases between them. CDR3 length: 13 amino acids. The CDR3 sequence is CASSQGVFYGYTF. The CDR3 coding sequence is TGTGCCAGCAGCCAAGGAGTTTTCTATGGCTACACCTTC.

The chain is built from TRBV11-2 and TRBJ2-1, with a tentative D call TRBD2 (6 bases). CDR3 length: 15 residues. Germline V gene sequence: CDR1 SGHAT, CDR2 FQNNGV. Deletions cut 4 bases from V and 4 bases from J, with 14 bases between. CDR3 in DNA: TGTGCCAGCAGCTCCCCGGGACTCAATTACAATGAGCAGTTCTTC. Translating it yields CASSSPGLNYNEQFF. The full variable domain, in which reference TRBV11-2 and TRBJ2-1 provide the parts outside the CDR3, is EAGVAQSPRYKIIEKRQSVAFWCNPISGHATLYWYQQILGQGPKLLIQFQNNGVVDDSQLPKDRFSAERLKGVDSTLKIQPAKLEDSAVYLCASSSPGLNYNEQFFGPGTRLTVL.

J is TRBJ2-3 and V is TRBV29-1; D not resolved. V dropped 4 bases and J dropped 4 bases, with 3 bases sitting between them. CDR1 and CDR2 (germline): SQVTM, ANQGSEA. The CDR3 consists of 10 residues. For the CDR3, the DNA is TGCAGCGTTGTAGCAGATACGCAGTATTTT. It translates to CSVVADTQYF.

Comments on this clone: Mismatch with germline at one junction end may stem from a read error. The V and J genes are TRBV5-1 and TRBJ2-7; 12 bases agree with TRBD1. Germline-derived CDR1 and CDR2 are SGHRS and YFSETQ. The CDR3 has 15 amino acids. The CDR3 sequence is CASTQGTGGSHEQYF. Here the CDR3 DNA reads TGCGCCAGCACCCAGGGGACAGGGGGCTCCCACGAGCAGTACTTC.

This clone turned up a few times. This sequence joins TRBV19 and TRBJ1-5, with a possible D match to TRBD1 (5 bases). Per germline, CDR1 LNHDA and CDR2 SQIVND (reference sequence). Trimming pared 6 bases from V and 3 bases from J, leaving 15 bases between. The CDR3 spans 15 residues. CDR3 nucleotide sequence: TGTGCCAGTAGCGACAGCCCCGGTCTCAATCAGCCCCAGCATTTT. Protein: CASSDSPGLNQPQHF.

J is TRBJ2-4 and V is TRBV5-6; 9 nucleotides line up with TRBD2. This CDR3 region has 16 residues. V dropped 4 bases and J dropped 3; count of bases not matched to a gene: 8. The V gene's germline CDR1 is SGHDT and CDR2 YYEEEE. This CDR3 reads CASSKAVAGDKNIQYF. In DNA, the CDR3 is TGTGCCAGCAGCAAGGCCGTAGCGGGGGACAAAAACATTCAGTACTTC. The complete variable domain, with remaining parts taken from reference TRBV5-6 and TRBJ2-4, reads DAGVTQSPTHLIKTRGQQVTLRCSPKSGHDTVSWYQQALGQGPQFIFQYYEEEERQRGNFPDRFSGHQFPNYSSELNVNALLLGDSALYLCASSKAVAGDKNIQYFGAGTRLSVL.